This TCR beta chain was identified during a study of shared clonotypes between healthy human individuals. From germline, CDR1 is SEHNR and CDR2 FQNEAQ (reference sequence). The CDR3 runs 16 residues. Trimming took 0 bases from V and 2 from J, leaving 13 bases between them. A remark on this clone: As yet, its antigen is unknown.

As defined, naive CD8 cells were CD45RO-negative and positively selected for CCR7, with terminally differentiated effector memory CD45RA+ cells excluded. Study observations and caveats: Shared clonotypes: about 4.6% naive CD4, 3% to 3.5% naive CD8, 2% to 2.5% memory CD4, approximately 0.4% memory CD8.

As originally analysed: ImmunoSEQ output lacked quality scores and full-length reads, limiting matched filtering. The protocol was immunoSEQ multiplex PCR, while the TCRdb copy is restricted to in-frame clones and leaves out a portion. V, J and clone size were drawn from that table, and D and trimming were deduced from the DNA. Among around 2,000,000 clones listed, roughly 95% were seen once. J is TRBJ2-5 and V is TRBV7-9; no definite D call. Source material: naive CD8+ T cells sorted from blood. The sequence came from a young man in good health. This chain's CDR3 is CASSLARNGRQETQYF. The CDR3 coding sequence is TGTGCCAGCAGCTTAGCTAGAAACGGAAGGCAAGAGACCCAGTACTTC. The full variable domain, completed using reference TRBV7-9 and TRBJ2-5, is DTGVSQNPRHKITKRGQNVTFRCDPISEHNRLYWYRQTLGQGPEFLTYFQNEAQLEKSRLLSDRFSAERPKGSFSTLEIQRTEQGDSAMYLCASSLARNGRQETQYFGPGTRLLVL.